Sequencing of this TCR beta chain was carried out in a study of control samples from healthy donors and cancer patients. TCRdb keeps only in-frame clones here, not all; method: immunoSEQ multiplex PCR. The sample contains approximately 94,000 clones, approximately 90% of which appear only once. The germline V gene encodes CDR1 MNHEY and CDR2 SVGAGI. The CDR3 covers 15 residues. The V and J ends lost 6 bases and 0 bases, in that order; junction bases with no gene match: 7. The gene calls are TRBV6-5 and TRBJ1-1, with 7 positions matching TRBD1. The sequencing input was blood. The TCR originated in a woman aged 25 to 39 in good health. CDR3 DNA: TGTGCCAGCAGAAGACAGGGTCGGATGAACACTGAAGCTTTCTTT. Translated, it gives CASRRQGRMNTEAFF.